Each of the 31 T cell receptor beta chains below was sequenced from the same sample in a study of blood T cell repertoires in COVID-19. Sequencing was performed with immunoSEQ multiplex PCR; in TCRdb, only in-frame clones are kept and a portion is missing. This table holds more than 250,000 clones, 88% found once. The sequencing input was peripheral blood. These receptors were collected from a woman aged 25 to 39 with COVID-19, enrolled during active disease.

V gene TRBV5-1 combines with J gene TRBJ1-1; 11 nucleotides agree with TRBD1. Per the germline V gene, CDR1 is SGHRS and CDR2 is YFSETQ. The CDR3 covers 16 residues. V shed 4 bases, J shed 6 bases, and the junction held 11 bases outside the gene matches. The CDR3 protein is CASSQGTGGLFAEAFF. The CDR3 nucleotides are TGCGCCAGCAGCCAAGGGACAGGGGGGTTGTTCGCTGAAGCTTTCTTT. The full variable domain, completed using reference TRBV5-1 and TRBJ1-1, is KAGVTQTPRYLIKTRGQQVTLSCSPISGHRSVSWYQQTPGQGLQFLFEYFSETQRNKGNFPGRFSGRQFSNSRSEMNVSTLELGDSALYLCASSQGTGGLFAEAFFGQGTRLTVV.

V usage is TRBV2 and J usage is TRBJ2-5; TRBD2 is a possible D gene (5 bases). The germline V gene has CDR1 SNHLY and CDR2 FYNNEI. CDR3 length equals 14 residues. Trimming cost V 5 bases and J 3 bases, with 13 bases left between them. For the CDR3, the DNA is TGTGCCAGCAGTATTGAACAGACTAAAGAGACCCAGTACTTC. This translates into CASSIEQTKETQYF.

The chain has TRBV10-3 and TRBJ1-5, with 7 bases matching TRBD1. V shed 1 base and J 7 bases; nucleotides not matched to a gene: 7. The germline CDR1 and CDR2 sequences are ENHRY and SYGVKD. This CDR3 spans 15 amino acids. The CDR3 loop reads CAISEWQGDLQPQHF. The CDR3 coding sequence is TGTGCCATCAGTGAGTGGCAGGGGGATCTGCAGCCCCAGCATTTT.

The chain uses TRBV4-1 and TRBJ1-2; D uncertain. Trimming removed 4 bases from V and 2 bases from J, with 14 bases in between. CDR3 length equals 15 residues. Germline V gene lookup returns CDR1 MGHRA and CDR2 YSYEKL. The CDR3 here is CASSPLIHGNYGYTF. Here the CDR3 DNA reads TGCGCCAGCAGCCCGCTAATACACGGGAACTATGGCTACACCTTC.

The rearrangement links TRBV5-1 to TRBJ1-1; no firm D call. V lost 4 bases and J lost 0, with 7 bases in between. Germline V CDR1 and CDR2: SGHRS, YFSETQ. The CDR3 has 13 amino acids. The CDR3: CASSLNMNTEAFF. The DNA for the CDR3 is TGCGCCAGCAGCCTTAACATGAACACTGAAGCTTTCTTT.

The J gene is TRBJ1-5, the V gene TRBV19, with D maybe TRBD1 (5 bases). V was trimmed by 4 bases and J by 8 bases, leaving 21 bases between them. The germline CDR1 and CDR2 sequences are LNHDA and SQIVND (reference sequence). The CDR3 length is 16 residues. The CDR3 DNA is TGTGCCAGTAGTACCCTCTGGGGGGTGATTCGGGAGCCCCAGCATTTT. Its protein product is CASSTLWGVIREPQHF.

The chain couples TRBV3-1 (or the pseudogene TRBV3-2) to TRBJ2-3; the match to TRBD2 covers 11 bases. V dropped 0 bases and J dropped 6; count of bases not matched to a gene: 5. CDR1 and CDR2 from the germline V gene are LGHDT and YNNKEL (reference sequence). This CDR3 is 16 amino acids long. This chain's CDR3 is CASSQETSGGRDTQYF. The CDR3 bases are TGTGCCAGCAGCCAAGAAACTAGCGGGGGTAGGGATACGCAGTATTTT.

Here the CDR3 reads CSARGTIEAFF. CDR3 DNA: TGCAGCGCGAGGGGGACTATTGAAGCTTTCTTT. V and J are TRBV29-1 and TRBJ1-1, with D possibly matching TRBD1 (6 bases). V shed 7 bases and J shed 7 bases, with 13 bases lying between them. Germline-derived CDR1 and CDR2 are SQVTM and ANQGSEA. The CDR3 has 11 amino acids.

The gene calls are TRBV6-5 and TRBJ1-6; TRBD1 might be the D (6 bases). Trimming left V 5 bases short and J 5 bases short, with 10 bases between. This CDR3 comprises 14 residues. The germline gives CDR1 MNHEY, CDR2 SVGAGI. CDR3 loop: CASSNDRNNSPLHF. CDR3 in DNA: TGTGCCAGCAGTAACGACAGGAATAATTCACCCCTCCACTTT.

The chain employs TRBV30 and TRBJ1-1, with D unresolved. Germline CDR1 GTSNPN, CDR2 SVGIG (reference sequence). V lost 4 bases and J 4 bases, leaving 10 bases between the germline ends. The CDR3 is 12 residues long. DNA of the CDR3: TGTGCCTGGAACTACCACGTCACTGAAGCTTTCTTT. Translation: CAWNYHVTEAFF.

This clone was counted only a few times. This specimen includes other DNA sequences encoding the same CDR3. The chain recombines TRBV5-1 with TRBJ1-1; D unresolved. Germline V lookup: CDR1 SGHRS, CDR2 YFSETQ. The CDR3 is 11 amino acids. V was shortened by 5 bases and J by 3 bases, with 5 bases between the two germline ends. Here the CDR3 DNA reads TGCGCCAGCAGGTTAGACACTGAAGCTTTCTTT. Its translation is CASRLDTEAFF.

This chain links TRBV27 with TRBJ1-2; 7 nucleotides match TRBD1. The length of the CDR3 is 15 residues. V was pared by 3 bases and J by 6 bases, with 10 bases of the junction left unmatched. From germline, CDR1 is MNHEY and CDR2 SMNVEV (reference sequence). The CDR3 DNA follows: TGTGCCAGCAGTTTCTACGGGACAGATCCAGATGGCTACACCTTC. Protein sequence: CASSFYGTDPDGYTF.

The chain combines TRBV2 with TRBJ1-2; TRBD1 is a possible D gene (6 bases). From germline, CDR1 is SNHLY and CDR2 FYNNEI. This CDR3 spans 14 amino acids. The V end was cut by 4 bases, the J end by 8 bases, with 17 bases between. CDR3: CASSGQLDSSGYTF. As DNA, the CDR3 is TGTGCCAGCAGTGGGCAACTGGACAGCTCGGGCTACACCTTC.

The chain uses TRBV19 and TRBJ1-1; 7 positions agree with TRBD1. CDR3 size: 15 residues. Germline V gene sequence: CDR1 LNHDA, CDR2 SQIVND (reference sequence). With 5 bases clipped from V and 0 bases from J, the junction kept 6 bases outside the gene matches. The CDR3 is CASSSPGGMNTEAFF. The CDR3 DNA follows: TGTGCCAGTAGTTCGCCAGGGGGTATGAACACTGAAGCTTTCTTT.

The chain has TRBV7-9 and TRBJ1-5, with 12 bases fitting TRBD1. This CDR3 contains 16 residues. V lost 0 bases to trimming and J lost 5 bases; unmatched junction nucleotides: 2. Germline assignment: CDR1 SEHNR and CDR2 FQNEAQ (reference sequence). For the CDR3, the DNA is TGTGCCAGCAGCTTAGCGGGACAGGGGGCAGATCAGCCCCAGCATTTT. Protein product: CASSLAGQGADQPQHF.

This rearrangement joins TRBV5-1 to TRBJ1-1, with 11 positions matching TRBD1. The length of the CDR3 is 15 residues. Germline lookup yields CDR1 SGHRS and CDR2 YFSETQ. Trimming at V came to 2 bases and at J to 5 bases, leaving 5 bases not matched to a gene. CDR3: CASSFRTGGQTEAFF. The CDR3 DNA is TGCGCCAGCAGCTTTCGGACAGGGGGCCAAACTGAAGCTTTCTTT.

V and J are TRBV4-2 and TRBJ2-3; D is unclear. The CDR3 sequence is 17 residues long. The germline V gene encodes CDR1 LGHNA and CDR2 YNFKEQ. V was clipped by 0 bases and J by 2 bases, with 15 bases between them. In DNA form, the CDR3 reads TGTGCCAGCAGCCAAGAGATCCCACGGCGGATCACAGATACGCAGTATTTT. Its protein product is CASSQEIPRRITDTQYF.

V usage is TRBV4-1 and J usage is TRBJ1-5, with 7 nucleotides matching TRBD1. With V trimmed by 5 bases and J by 2 bases, 15 bases remained unmatched. This CDR3 has 18 residues. Germline lookup yields CDR1 MGHRA and CDR2 YSYEKL. DNA of the CDR3: TGCGCCAGCAGCGCACGAACCTTTAGAGACAGGGGCAATCAGCCCCAGCATTTT. Protein: CASSARTFRDRGNQPQHF.

The chain recombines TRBV7-2 with TRBJ2-1, with 11 bases fitting TRBD2. The V and J ends lost 3 bases and 3 bases, in that order; junction bases with no gene match: 13. The CDR3 is 19 amino acids. Germline V CDR1 and CDR2: SGHTA, FQGNSA. The chain's CDR3 is CASSFTSGGQTVLYNEQFF. As DNA, the CDR3 is TGTGCCAGCAGCTTTACTAGCGGGGGCCAGACCGTTCTCTACAATGAGCAGTTCTTC.

V gene TRBV7-9 combines with J gene TRBJ2-1; the match to TRBD2 covers 7 bases. The length of the CDR3 is 17 residues. CDR1 SEHNR and CDR2 FQNEAQ come from the germline V gene (reference sequence). The V gene end was trimmed by 7 bases and the J gene end by 7 bases; junction bases not matched to a gene: 19. CDR3 residues: CASTDPLILGRGNEQFF. DNA for the CDR3: TGTGCCAGCACCGACCCCCTTATTTTGGGGCGGGGGAATGAGCAGTTCTTC.

V is TRBV2 and J is TRBJ1-2, with D uncertain. In germline, CDR1 is SNHLY, CDR2 FYNNEI. Deletions cut 2 bases from V and 4 bases from J, with 14 bases between. The length of the CDR3 is 15 residues. CDR3 sequence (DNA): TGTGCCAGCAGTGAAATACTTTCGGGTCGCTATGGCTACACCTTC. As protein: CASSEILSGRYGYTF.

The gene calls are TRBV11-3 and TRBJ2-7; the D gene is possibly TRBD2 (5 bases). The CDR3 extends over 14 amino acids. Germline loops: CDR1 SGHNT, CDR2 YENEEA. V was clipped by 2 bases and J by 0 bases, with 8 bases between them. CDR3 sequence: CASSLRLSSYEQYF. Here the CDR3 DNA reads TGTGCCAGCAGCTTAAGACTAAGCTCCTACGAGCAGTACTTC.

This clone came up a few times. J is TRBJ2-4 and V is TRBV7-2; 7 bases fit TRBD1. The CDR3 spans 14 residues. With 5 bases clipped from V and 1 base from J, the junction kept 2 bases outside the gene matches. Germline CDR1 reads SGHTA; CDR2 reads FQGNSA. DNA for the CDR3: TGTGCCAGCAGCCAACAGGGGGCCAAAAACATTCAGTACTTC. This sequence encodes CASSQQGAKNIQYF. The variable domain in full, completed from reference TRBV7-2 and TRBJ2-4, reads GAGVSQSPSNKVTEKGKDVELRCDPISGHTALYWYRQSLGQGLEFLIYFQGNSAPDKSGLPSDRFSAERTGGSVSTLTIQRTQQEDSAVYLCASSQQGAKNIQYFGAGTRLSVL.

The J gene is TRBJ1-1, the V gene TRBV14; D remains ambiguous. This CDR3 comprises 12 residues. V was pared by 4 bases and J by 5 bases, with 8 bases between. Germline loops: CDR1 SGHDN, CDR2 FVKESK. CDR3 region: CASSRLWTEAFF. The CDR3 DNA reads TGTGCCAGCAGCCGACTCTGGACTGAAGCTTTCTTT. Looking up the rest from reference TRBV14 and TRBJ1-1 gives the full variable domain: EAGVTQFPSHSVIEKGQTVTLRCDPISGHDNLYWYRRVMGKEIKFLLHFVKESKQDESGMPNNRFLAERTGGTYSTLKVQPAELEDSGVYFCASSRLWTEAFFGQGTRLTVV.

The chain joins TRBV7-9 to TRBJ1-5; D is uncertain. V lost 4 bases, J lost 11 bases, and 9 bases lay in between. Per the germline V gene, CDR1 is SEHNR and CDR2 is FQNEAQ (reference sequence). The length of the CDR3 is 11 residues. Here the CDR3 DNA reads TGTGCCAGCAGCTCCGGGATGGCCCAGCATTTT. This encodes CASSSGMAQHF.

In this sample, this clone turned up once. The CDR3 DNA reads as TGTGCCAGCAGCTTCGCAAGGACAGGGCTGGGGGAGACCCAGTACTTC. Encoded protein: CASSFARTGLGETQYF. The rearrangement uses TRBV7-9 and TRBJ2-5; 8 positions match TRBD1. This CDR3 spans 16 amino acids. With 3 bases clipped from V and 5 bases from J, the junction kept 11 bases outside the gene matches. In germline, CDR1 is SEHNR, CDR2 FQNEAQ (reference sequence).

This CDR3 reads CASSQDRTPLNEQFF. CDR3 DNA: TGTGCCAGCAGCCAAGACAGGACACCATTAAATGAGCAGTTCTTC. This rearrangement joins TRBV9 to TRBJ2-1; D is perhaps TRBD1 (6 bases). This CDR3 has 15 residues. Between the trimmed V and J ends, which lost 4 bases and 7 bases, there was a span of 18 bases. The germline V gene has CDR1 SGDLS and CDR2 YYNGEE.

Written as DNA, the CDR3 is TGTGCCAGCAGCCAAGACACACTAGCGGGGGGGAGAGATACGCAGTATTTT. Amino acid sequence: CASSQDTLAGGRDTQYF. The V call is TRBV3-1 (or the pseudogene TRBV3-2), the J call TRBJ2-3, with TRBD2 matching 13 bases. The CDR3 contains 17 residues. Germline values: CDR1 LGHDT, CDR2 YNNKEL (reference sequence). V was clipped by 0 bases and J by 5 bases; unmatched bases: 5.

This rearrangement joins TRBV27 to TRBJ2-1; D is unclear. This CDR3 is 13 amino acids long. The ends were cut back, 2 bases at V and 1 base at J, with 3 bases in the middle. The germline V gene has CDR1 MNHEY and CDR2 SMNVEV (reference sequence). CDR3 protein: CASSLRSYNEQFF. In DNA form, the CDR3 reads TGTGCCAGCAGTTTACGGTCCTACAATGAGCAGTTCTTC.

The chain combines TRBV2 with TRBJ2-1; the D is unclear. V lost 7 bases and J 0 bases, leaving 13 bases between the germline ends. Germline CDR1 is SNHLY and CDR2 is FYNNEI. The CDR3 spans 15 residues. The CDR3 coding sequence is TGTGCCAGCATCCCCCAGGATAGCTCCTACAATGAGCAGTTCTTC. Translation: CASIPQDSSYNEQFF.

The rearrangement uses TRBV2 and TRBJ2-1; no clear D. Trimming cost V 7 bases and J 6 bases, with 10 bases left between them. CDR1 is SNHLY and CDR2 is FYNNEI in the germline V gene. This CDR3 is built from 12 residues. The CDR3 protein is CASNLLGNEQFF. CDR3 bases: TGTGCCAGCAACCTCCTAGGCAATGAGCAGTTCTTC.